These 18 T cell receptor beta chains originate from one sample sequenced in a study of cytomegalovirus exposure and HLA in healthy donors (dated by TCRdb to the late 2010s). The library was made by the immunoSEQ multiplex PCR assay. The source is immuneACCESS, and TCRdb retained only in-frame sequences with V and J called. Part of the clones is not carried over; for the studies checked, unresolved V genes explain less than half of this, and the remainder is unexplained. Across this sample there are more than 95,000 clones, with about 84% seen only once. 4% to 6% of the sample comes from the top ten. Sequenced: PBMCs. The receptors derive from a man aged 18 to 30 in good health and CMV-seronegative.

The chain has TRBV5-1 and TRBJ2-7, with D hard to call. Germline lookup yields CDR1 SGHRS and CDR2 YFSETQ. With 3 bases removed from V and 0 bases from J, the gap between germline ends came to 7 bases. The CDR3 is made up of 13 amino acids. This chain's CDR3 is CASSSGNSYEQYF. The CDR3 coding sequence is TGCGCCAGCAGCTCAGGCAACTCCTACGAGCAGTACTTC. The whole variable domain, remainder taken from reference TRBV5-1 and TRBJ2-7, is KAGVTQTPRYLIKTRGQQVTLSCSPISGHRSVSWYQQTPGQGLQFLFEYFSETQRNKGNFPGRFSGRQFSNSRSEMNVSTLELGDSALYLCASSSGNSYEQYFGPGTRLTVT.

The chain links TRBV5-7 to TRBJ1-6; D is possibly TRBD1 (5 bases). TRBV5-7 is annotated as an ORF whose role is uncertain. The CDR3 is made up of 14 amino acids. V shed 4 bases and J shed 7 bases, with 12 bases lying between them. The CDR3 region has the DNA TGTGCCAGCAGCGGGACGGGAGGGAATTCACCCCTCCACTTT. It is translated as CASSGTGGNSPLHF.

This CDR3 is CARPPGGITPNEQFF. CDR3 DNA: TGTGCCAGACCCCCCGGGGGGATCACCCCCAATGAGCAGTTCTTC. The J gene is TRBJ2-1, the V gene TRBV19; 7 bases map to TRBD2. In germline, CDR1 is LNHDA, CDR2 SQIVND (reference sequence). Trimming cost V 9 bases and J 6 bases; bases outside gene matches: 14. The CDR3 is 15 residues long.

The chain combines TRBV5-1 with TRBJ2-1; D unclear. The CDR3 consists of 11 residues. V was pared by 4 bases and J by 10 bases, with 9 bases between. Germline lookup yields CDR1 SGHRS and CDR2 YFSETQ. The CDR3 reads CASSPGWEQFF. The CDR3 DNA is TGCGCCAGCAGCCCCGGGTGGGAGCAGTTCTTC.

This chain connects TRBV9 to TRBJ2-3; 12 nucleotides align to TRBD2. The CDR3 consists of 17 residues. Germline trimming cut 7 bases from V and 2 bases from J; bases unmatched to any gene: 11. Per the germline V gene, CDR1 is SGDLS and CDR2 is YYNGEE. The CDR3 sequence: CASGLAGGLSFTDTQYF. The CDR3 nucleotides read TGTGCCAGCGGCCTAGCGGGGGGGCTTTCGTTCACAGATACGCAGTATTTT.

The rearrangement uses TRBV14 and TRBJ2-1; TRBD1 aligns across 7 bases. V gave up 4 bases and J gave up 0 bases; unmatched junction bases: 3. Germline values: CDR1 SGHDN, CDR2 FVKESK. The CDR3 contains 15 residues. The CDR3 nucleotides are TGTGCCAGCAGCCGGTCAGGGGGCTCCTACAATGAGCAGTTCTTC. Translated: CASSRSGGSYNEQFF.

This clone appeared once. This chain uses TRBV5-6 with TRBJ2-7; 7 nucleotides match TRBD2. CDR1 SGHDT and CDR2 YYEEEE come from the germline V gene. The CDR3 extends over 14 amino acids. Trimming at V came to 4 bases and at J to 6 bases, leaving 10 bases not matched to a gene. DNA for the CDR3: TGTGCCAGCAGCGGCGGACTAGTCCGGGGCGAGCAGTACTTC. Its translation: CASSGGLVRGEQYF.

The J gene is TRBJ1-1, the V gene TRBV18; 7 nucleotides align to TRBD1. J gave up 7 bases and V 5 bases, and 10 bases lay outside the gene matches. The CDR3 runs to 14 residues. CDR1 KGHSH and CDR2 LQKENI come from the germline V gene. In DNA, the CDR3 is TGTGCCAGCTCATCGCCGATGGGACAGCATGAAGCTTTCTTT. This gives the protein CASSSPMGQHEAFF. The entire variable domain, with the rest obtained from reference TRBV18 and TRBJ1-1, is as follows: NAGVMQNPRHLVRRRGQEARLRCSPMKGHSHVYWYRQLPEEGLKFMVYLQKENIIDESGMPKERFSAEFPKEGPSILRIQQVVRGDSAAYFCASSSPMGQHEAFFGQGTRLTVV.

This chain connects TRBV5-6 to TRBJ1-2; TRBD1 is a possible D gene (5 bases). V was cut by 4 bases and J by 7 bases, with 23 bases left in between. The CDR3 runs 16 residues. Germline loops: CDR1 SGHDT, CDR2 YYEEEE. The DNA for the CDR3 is TGTGCCAGCAGCGAGGGCGGACAAGGCGGGGTCGTTGGCTACACCTTC. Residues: CASSEGGQGGVVGYTF.

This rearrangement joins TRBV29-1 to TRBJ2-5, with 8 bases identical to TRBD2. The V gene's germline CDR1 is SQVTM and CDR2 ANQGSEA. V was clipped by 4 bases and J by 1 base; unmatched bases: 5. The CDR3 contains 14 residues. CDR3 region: CSVGAGVGQETQYF. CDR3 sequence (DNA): TGCAGCGTTGGAGCGGGAGTTGGCCAAGAGACCCAGTACTTC.

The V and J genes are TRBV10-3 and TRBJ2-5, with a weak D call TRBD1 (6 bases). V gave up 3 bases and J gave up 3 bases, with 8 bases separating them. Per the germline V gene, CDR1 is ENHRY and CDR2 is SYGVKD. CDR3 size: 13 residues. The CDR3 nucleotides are TGTGCCATCAGTGAACGGGACAAAGAGACCCAGTACTTC. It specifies CAISERDKETQYF.

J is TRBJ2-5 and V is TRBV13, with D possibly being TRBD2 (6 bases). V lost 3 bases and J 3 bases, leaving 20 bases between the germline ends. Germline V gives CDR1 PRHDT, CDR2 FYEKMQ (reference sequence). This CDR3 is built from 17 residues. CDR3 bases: TGTGCCAGCAGCTTCAGGCGGGGAGAGTCCACAGAAGAGACCCAGTACTTC. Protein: CASSFRRGESTEETQYF. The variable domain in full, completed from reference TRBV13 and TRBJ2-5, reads AAGVIQSPRHLIKEKRETATLKCYPIPRHDTVYWYQQGPGQDPQFLISFYEKMQSDKGSIPDRFSAQQFSDYHSELNMSSLELGDSALYFCASSFRRGESTEETQYFGPGTRLLVL.

The CDR3, as DNA: TGTGCCAGCAGCTTAGGGGGACAGGGGGTGGGTGAAGCTTTCTTT. Amino acid sequence: CASSLGGQGVGEAFF. The chain couples TRBV7-8 to TRBJ1-1; 11 nucleotides match TRBD1. V was pared by 1 base and J by 7 bases, with 5 bases of the junction left unmatched. CDR1 and CDR2 from the germline V gene are SGHVS and FQNEAQ. This CDR3 has 15 amino acids.

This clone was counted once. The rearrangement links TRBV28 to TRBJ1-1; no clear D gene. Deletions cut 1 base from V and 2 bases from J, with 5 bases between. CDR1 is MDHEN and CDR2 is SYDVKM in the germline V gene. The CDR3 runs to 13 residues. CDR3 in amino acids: CASSLLVNTEAFF. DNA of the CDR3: TGTGCCAGCAGTTTATTAGTCAACACTGAAGCTTTCTTT.

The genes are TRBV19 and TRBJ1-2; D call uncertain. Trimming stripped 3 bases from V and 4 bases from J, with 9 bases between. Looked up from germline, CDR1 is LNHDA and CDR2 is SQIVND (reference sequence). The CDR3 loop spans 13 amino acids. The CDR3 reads CASSISRLYGYTF. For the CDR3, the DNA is TGTGCCAGTAGTATCTCCCGTCTCTATGGCTACACCTTC.

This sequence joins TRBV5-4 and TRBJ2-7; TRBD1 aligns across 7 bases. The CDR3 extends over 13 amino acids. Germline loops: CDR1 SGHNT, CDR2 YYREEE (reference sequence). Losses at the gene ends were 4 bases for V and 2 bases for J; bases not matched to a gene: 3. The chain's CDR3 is CASSRDRTYEQYF. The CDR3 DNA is TGTGCCAGCAGCCGGGACAGAACCTACGAGCAGTACTTC.

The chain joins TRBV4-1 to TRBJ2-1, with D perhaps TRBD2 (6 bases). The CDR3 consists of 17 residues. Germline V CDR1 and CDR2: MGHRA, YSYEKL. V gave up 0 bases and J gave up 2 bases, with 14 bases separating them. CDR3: CASSQERDSGPYNEQFF. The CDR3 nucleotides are TGCGCCAGCAGCCAAGAAAGGGATAGCGGACCCTACAATGAGCAGTTCTTC.

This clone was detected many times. CDR3 sequence reads: CASFPPGFGGELFF. The CDR3 DNA reads TGTGCCAGCTTTCCTCCAGGGTTCGGCGGGGAGCTGTTTTTT. This rearrangement joins TRBV7-9 to TRBJ2-2, with TRBD1 as a possible D gene (5 bases). The CDR3 sequence is 14 residues long. Germline values: CDR1 SEHNR, CDR2 FQNEAQ (reference sequence). The ends were cut back, 8 bases at V and 7 bases at J, with 17 bases in the middle.